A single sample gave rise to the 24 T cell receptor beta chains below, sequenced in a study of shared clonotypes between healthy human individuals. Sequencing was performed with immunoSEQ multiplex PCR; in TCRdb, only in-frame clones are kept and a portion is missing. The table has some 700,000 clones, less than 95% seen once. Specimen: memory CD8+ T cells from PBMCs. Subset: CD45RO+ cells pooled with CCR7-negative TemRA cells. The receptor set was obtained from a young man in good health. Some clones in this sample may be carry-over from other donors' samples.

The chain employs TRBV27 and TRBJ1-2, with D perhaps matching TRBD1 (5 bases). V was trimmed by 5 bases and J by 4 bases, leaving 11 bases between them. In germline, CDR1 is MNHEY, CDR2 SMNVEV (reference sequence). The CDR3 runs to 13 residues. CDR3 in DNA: TGTGCCAGCAGTCGTACAGGAGGCTATGGCTACACCTTC. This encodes CASSRTGGYGYTF.

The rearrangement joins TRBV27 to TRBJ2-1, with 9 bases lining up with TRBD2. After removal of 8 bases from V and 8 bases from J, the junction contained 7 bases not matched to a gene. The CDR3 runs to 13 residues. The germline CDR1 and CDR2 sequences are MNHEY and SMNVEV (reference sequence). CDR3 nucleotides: TGTGCCAGCTCCCGGACTAGCGTGTATGAGCAGTTCTTC. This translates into CASSRTSVYEQFF.

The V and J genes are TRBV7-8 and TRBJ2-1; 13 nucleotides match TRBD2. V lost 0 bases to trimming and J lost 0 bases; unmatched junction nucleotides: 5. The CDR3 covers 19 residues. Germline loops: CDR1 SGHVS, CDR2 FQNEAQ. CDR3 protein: CASSLATSGRPSSYNEQFF. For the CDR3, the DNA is TGTGCCAGCAGCTTAGCGACTAGCGGGAGGCCAAGCTCCTACAATGAGCAGTTCTTC.

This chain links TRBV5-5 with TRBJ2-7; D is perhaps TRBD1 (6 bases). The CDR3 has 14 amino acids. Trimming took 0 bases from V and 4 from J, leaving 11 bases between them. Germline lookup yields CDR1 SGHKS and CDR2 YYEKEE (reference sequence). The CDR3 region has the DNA TGTGCCAGCAGCTTGGGGCCGACAGGTTACGAGCAGTACTTC. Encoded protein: CASSLGPTGYEQYF.

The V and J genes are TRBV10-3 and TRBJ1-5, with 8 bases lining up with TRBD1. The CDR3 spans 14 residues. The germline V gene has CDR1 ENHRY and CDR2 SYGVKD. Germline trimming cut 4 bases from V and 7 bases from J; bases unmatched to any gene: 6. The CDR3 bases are TGTGCCATCAGTGGGACAGGGTCCGGGCAGCCCCAGCATTTT. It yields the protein CAISGTGSGQPQHF.

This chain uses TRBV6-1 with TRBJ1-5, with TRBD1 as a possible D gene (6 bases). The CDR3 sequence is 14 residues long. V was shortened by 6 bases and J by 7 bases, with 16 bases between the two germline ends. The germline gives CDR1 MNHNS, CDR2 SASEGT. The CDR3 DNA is TGTGCCAGCAGGCCGGGGGGGCCAGGGCAGCCCCAGCATTTT. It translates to CASRPGGPGQPQHF.

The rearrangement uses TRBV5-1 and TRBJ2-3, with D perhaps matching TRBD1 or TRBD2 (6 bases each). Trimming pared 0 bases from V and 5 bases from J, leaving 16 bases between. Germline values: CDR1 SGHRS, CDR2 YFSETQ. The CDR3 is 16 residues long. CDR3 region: CASSLAGRGREDTQYF. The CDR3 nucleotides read TGCGCCAGCAGCTTGGCCGGACGGGGGCGCGAAGATACGCAGTATTTT. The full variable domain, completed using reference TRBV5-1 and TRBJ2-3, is KAGVTQTPRYLIKTRGQQVTLSCSPISGHRSVSWYQQTPGQGLQFLFEYFSETQRNKGNFPGRFSGRQFSNSRSEMNVSTLELGDSALYLCASSLAGRGREDTQYFGPGTRLTVL.

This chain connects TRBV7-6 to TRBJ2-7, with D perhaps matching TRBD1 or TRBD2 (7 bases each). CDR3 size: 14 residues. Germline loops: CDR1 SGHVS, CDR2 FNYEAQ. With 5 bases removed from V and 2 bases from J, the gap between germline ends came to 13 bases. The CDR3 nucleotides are TGTGCCAGCAGCCCTGCAGGGGGGGCCTACGAGCAGTACTTC. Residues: CASSPAGGAYEQYF.

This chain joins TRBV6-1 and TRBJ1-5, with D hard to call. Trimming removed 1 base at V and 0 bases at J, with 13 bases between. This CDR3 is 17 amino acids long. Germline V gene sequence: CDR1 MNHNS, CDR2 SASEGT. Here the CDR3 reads CASSEDVKEYSNQPQHF. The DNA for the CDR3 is TGTGCCAGCAGTGAAGATGTCAAGGAATATAGCAATCAGCCCCAGCATTTT.

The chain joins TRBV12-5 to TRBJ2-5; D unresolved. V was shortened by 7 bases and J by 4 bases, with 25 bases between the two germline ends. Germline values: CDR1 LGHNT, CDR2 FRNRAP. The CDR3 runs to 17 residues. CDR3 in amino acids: CASAGASAVGSRETQYF. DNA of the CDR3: TGTGCTAGTGCCGGCGCTTCGGCGGTGGGAAGTCGAGAGACCCAGTACTTC.

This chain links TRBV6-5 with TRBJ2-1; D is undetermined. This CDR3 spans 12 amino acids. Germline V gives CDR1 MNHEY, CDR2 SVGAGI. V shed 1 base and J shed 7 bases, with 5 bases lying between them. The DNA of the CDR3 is TGTGCCAGCAGTTACTATGGGAATGAGCAGTTCTTC. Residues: CASSYYGNEQFF.

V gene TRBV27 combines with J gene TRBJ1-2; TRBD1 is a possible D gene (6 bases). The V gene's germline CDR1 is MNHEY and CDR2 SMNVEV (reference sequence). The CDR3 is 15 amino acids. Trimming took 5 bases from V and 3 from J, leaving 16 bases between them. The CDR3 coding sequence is TGTGCCAGCAGTCCGAGGTTAGGGACACACTATGGCTACACCTTC. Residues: CASSPRLGTHYGYTF.

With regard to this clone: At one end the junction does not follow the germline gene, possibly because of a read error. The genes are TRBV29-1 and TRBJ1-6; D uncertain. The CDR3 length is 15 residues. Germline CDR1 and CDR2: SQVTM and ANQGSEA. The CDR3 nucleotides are TGCAGCGCCCTAATCTTCGACGGGCGGGATTCCCCCCTCCACTTT. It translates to CSALIFDGRDSPLHF.

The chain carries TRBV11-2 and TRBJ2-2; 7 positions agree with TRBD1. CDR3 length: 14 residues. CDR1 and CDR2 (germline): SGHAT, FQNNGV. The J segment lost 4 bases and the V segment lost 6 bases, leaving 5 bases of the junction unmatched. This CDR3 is CASRFRDSTGELFF. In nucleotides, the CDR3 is TGTGCCAGCAGGTTCCGGGACAGCACCGGGGAGCTGTTTTTT. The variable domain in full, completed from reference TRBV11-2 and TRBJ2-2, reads EAGVAQSPRYKIIEKRQSVAFWCNPISGHATLYWYQQILGQGPKLLIQFQNNGVVDDSQLPKDRFSAERLKGVDSTLKIQPAKLEDSAVYLCASRFRDSTGELFFGEGSRLTVL.

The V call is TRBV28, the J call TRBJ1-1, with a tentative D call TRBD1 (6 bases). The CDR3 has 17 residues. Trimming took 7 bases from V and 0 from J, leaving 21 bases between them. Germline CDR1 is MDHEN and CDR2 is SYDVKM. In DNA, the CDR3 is TGTGCCAGCACCTTCCTTACAGGGCACTCTATGAACACTGAAGCTTTCTTT. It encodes CASTFLTGHSMNTEAFF.

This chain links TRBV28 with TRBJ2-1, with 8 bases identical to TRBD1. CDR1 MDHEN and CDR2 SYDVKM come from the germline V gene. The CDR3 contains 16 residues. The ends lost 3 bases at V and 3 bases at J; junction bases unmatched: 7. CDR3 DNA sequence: TGTGCCAGCAGTTTTTCAGGGGGCAAGCGCTACAATGAGCAGTTCTTC. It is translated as CASSFSGGKRYNEQFF.

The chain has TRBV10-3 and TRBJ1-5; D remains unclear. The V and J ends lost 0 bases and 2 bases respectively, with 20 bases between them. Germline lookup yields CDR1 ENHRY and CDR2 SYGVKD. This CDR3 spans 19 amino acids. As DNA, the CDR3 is TGTGCCATCAGTGAGTCGGTCGGGCTTAACCCGCGAGGCAATCAGCCCCAGCATTTT. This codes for CAISESVGLNPRGNQPQHF.

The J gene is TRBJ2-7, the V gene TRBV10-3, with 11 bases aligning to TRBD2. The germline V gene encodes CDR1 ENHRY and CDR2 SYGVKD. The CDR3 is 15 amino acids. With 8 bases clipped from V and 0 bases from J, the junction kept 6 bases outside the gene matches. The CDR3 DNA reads TGTGCCATCGAGCGTGGGACTAGCGGCTCCTACGAGCAGTACTTC. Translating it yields CAIERGTSGSYEQYF.

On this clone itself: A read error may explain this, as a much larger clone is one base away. In DNA, the CDR3 is TGTGCCAGCAGCCAAGACAACTCTGGGGTCAACGTCCTGACTTTC. Protein: CASSQDNSGVNVLTF. The V call is TRBV4-2, the J call TRBJ2-6; D not resolved. The length of the CDR3 is 15 residues. Germline values: CDR1 LGHNA, CDR2 YNFKEQ.

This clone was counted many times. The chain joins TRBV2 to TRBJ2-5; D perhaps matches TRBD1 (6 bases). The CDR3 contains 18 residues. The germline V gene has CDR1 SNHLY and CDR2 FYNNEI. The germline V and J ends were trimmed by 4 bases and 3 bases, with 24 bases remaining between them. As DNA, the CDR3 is TGTGCCAGCAGTGTCCGGTCTTGGGCCAGGGGCAGGAAAGAGACCCAGTACTTC. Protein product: CASSVRSWARGRKETQYF.

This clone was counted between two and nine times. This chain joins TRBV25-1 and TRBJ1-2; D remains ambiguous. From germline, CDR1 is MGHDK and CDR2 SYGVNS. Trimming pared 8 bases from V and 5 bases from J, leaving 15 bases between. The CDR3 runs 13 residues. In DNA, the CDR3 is TGTGCCAGCCGGAACCCAACGGGGTATGGCTACACCTTC. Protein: CASRNPTGYGYTF.

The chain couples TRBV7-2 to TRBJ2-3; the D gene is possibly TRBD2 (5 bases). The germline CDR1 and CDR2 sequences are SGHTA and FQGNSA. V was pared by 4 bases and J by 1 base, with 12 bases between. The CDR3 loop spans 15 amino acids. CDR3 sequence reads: CASSSRGLRTDTQYF. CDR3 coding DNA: TGTGCCAGCAGCTCCCGAGGGCTTCGCACAGATACGCAGTATTTT.

CDR3 sequence: CASRNRGSHEQYF. CDR3 DNA: TGTGCCAGTCGGAACAGGGGGTCCCACGAGCAGTACTTC. The chain uses TRBV19 and TRBJ2-7; 8 bases agree with TRBD1. The CDR3 consists of 13 residues. V dropped 8 bases and J dropped 5; count of bases not matched to a gene: 8. Germline V gene sequence: CDR1 LNHDA, CDR2 SQIVND (reference sequence). Variable domain in full (rest from reference TRBV19 and TRBJ2-7): DGGITQSPKYLFRKEGQNVTLSCEQNLNHDAMYWYRQDPGQGLRLIYYSQIVNDFQKGDIAEGYSVSREKKESFPLTVTSAQKNPTAFYLCASRNRGSHEQYFGPGTRLTVT.

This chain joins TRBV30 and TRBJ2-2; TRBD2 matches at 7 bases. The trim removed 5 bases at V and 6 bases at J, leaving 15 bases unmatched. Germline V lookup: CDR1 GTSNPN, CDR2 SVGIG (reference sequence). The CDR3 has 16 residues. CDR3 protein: CAWQLAIVRGSGELFF. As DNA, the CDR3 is TGTGCCTGGCAACTAGCGATTGTCCGTGGGTCCGGGGAGCTGTTTTTT.